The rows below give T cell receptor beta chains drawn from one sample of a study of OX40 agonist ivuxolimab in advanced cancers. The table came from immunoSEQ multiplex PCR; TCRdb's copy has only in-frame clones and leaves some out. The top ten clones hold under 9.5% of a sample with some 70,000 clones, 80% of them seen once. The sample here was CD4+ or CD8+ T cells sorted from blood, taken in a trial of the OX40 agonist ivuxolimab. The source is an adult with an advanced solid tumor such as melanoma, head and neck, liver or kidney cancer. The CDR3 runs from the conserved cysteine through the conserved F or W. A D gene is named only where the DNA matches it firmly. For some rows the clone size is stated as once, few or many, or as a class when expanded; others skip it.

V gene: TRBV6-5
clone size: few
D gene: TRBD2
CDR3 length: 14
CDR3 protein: CASSLAGMSYEQYF

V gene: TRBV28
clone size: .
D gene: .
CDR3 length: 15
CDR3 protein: CASSGGPGAGGGYTF

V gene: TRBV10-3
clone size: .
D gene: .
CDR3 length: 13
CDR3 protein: CAIRGQRNTEAFF

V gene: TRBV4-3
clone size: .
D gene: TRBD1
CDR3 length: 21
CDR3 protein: CASSQDFEDRVKVTGANVLTF

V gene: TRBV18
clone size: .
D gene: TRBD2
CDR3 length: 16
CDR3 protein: CASIRWGGDSTDTQYF

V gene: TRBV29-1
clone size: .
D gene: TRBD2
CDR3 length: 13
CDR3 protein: CSVAPAGGPEQFF

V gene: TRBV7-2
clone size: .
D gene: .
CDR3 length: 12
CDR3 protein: CASSLGRETQYF

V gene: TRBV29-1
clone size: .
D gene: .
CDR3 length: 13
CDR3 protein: CSVAGRLNTEAFF

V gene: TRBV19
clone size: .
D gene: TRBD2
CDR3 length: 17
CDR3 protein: CATEPGLAGGNTGELFF

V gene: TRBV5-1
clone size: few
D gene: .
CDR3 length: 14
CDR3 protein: CASSLGSITDTQYF

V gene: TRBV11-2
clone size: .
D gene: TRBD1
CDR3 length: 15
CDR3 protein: CASRPPGQHTDTQYF

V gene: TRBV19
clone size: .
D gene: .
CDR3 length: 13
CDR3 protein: CASSIGVWETQYF

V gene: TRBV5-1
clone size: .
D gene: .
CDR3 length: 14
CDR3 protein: CASSPDGGSGELFF

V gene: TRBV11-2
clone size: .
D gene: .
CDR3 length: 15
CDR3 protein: CASTLRGWSTDTQYF

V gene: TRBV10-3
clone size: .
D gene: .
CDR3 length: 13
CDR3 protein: CAIRGDLNTEAFF

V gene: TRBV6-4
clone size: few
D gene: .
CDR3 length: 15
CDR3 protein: CASSDGDLSTDTQYF

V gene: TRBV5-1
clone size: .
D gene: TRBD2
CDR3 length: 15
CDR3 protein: CASSPTSGSSYEQYF

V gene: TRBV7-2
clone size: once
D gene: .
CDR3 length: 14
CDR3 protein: CASRRGVSTDTQYF

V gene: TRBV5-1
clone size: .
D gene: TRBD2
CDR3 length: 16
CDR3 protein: CASSGRLAGTKETQYF

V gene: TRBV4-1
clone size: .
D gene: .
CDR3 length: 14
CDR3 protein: CASSPQGGGNEQFF

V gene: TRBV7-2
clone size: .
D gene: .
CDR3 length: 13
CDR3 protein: CASSLGTGYEQYF

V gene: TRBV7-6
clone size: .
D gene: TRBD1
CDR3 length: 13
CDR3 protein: CASSRQGDQPQHF

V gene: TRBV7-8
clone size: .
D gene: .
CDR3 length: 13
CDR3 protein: CASSLGQVYEQYF

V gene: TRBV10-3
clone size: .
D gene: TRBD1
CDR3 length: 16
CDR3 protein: CAISPDRGYGDYGYTF

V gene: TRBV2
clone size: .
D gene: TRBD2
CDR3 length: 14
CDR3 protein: CASSLAGGTDTQYF

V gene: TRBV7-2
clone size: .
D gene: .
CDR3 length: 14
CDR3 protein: CASSLPGVRYGYTF

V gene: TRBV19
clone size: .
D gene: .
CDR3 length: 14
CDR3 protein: CASSDRSSTDTQYF

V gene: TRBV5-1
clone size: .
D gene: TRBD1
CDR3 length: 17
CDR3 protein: CASSLAFGQGDTGELFF

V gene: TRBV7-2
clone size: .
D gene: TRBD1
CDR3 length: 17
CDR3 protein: CASSGSSGTGWSETQYF

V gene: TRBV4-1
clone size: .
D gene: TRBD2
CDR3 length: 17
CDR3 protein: CASSRSGLAGAYNEQFF

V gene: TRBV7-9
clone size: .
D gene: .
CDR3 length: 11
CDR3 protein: CASSLTTEAFF

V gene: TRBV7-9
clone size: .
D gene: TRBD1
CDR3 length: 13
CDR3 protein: CASSPGQEGKLFF

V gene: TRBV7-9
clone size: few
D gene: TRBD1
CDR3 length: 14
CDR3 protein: CASSFGPTGDEQFF

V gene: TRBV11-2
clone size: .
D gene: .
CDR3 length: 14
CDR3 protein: CASSLVGGYETQYF

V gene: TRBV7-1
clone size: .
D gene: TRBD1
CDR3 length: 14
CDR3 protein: CASRTGGTGISYTF

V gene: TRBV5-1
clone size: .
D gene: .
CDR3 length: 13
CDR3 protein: CASRGQTNTEAFF

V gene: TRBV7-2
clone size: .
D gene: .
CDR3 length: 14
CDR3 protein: CASSLGVWGGGYTF

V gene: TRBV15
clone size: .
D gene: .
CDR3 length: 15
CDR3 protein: CATSRGRENTDTQYF

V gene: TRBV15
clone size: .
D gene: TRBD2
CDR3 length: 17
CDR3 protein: CATSRDAAGGSTDTQYF

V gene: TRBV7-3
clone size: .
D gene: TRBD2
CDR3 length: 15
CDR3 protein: CASSLRTSGLYEQYF

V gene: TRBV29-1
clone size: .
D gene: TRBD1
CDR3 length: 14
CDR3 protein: CSGTGGSGTDTQYF

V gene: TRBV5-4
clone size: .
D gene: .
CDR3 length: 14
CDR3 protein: CASSLSLMGTEAFF

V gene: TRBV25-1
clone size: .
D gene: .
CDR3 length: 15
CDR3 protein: CASSRGGGLNTEAFF

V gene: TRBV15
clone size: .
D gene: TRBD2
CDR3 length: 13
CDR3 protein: CATSASGKNEQFF

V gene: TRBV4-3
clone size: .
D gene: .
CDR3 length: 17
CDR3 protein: CASSQDWLLAEPGEQFF

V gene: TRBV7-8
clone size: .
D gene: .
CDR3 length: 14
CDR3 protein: CASSPRTGLYGYTF

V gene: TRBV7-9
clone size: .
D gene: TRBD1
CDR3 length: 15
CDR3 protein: CASRDPGQALDTQYF

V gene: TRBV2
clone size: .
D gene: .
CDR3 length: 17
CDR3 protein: CASSQRTFGSGANVLTF

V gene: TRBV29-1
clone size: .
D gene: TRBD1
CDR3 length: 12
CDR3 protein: CSVAGTGNEQYF

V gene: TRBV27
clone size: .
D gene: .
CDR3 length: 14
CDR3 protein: CASATGYYQETQYF

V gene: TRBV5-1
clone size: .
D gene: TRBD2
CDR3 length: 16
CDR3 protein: CASSSGTSGRTDTQYF

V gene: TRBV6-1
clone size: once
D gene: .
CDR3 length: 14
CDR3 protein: CASSDPAPRDEQYF

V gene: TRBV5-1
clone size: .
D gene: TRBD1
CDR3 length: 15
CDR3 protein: CASSPRQGSSYEQYF

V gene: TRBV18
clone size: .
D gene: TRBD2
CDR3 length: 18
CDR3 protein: CASSPQVGQGLSYNEQFF

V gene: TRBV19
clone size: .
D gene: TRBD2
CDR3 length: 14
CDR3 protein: CAGGLAGNTGELFF